This is a list of T cell receptor beta chains from one sample in a study of blood T cells in healthy people across ages. TCRdb fed the 5' RACE reads into MiXCR, producing one record per CDR3 protein. The sample holds about 1.7 million distinct CDR3 sequences; under 30% are singletons and the top ten take around 7.7%. Sample: blood. The receptors come from a woman aged 30 to 39 in good health. The CDR3 runs from the conserved cysteine through the conserved F or W. Fields, in order: V gene, CDR3 length, J gene, D gene, clone size, CDR3 protein, CDR3 DNA. D genes are given only for firm matches. Part of the rows lack a size; the others show once, few, many or a class for expanded clones.

>TRBV12-3/TRBV12-4|14|TRBJ2-2|.|once
CASSLRAGSGELFF
TGTGCCAGCAGTTTAAGGGCAGGTAGCGGGGAGCTGTTTTTT
>TRBV9|15|TRBJ1-5|.|.
CASSPQPDLREPQHF
TGTGCCAGCAGCCCCCAACCCGATCTCAGGGAGCCCCAGCATTTT
>TRBV12-3/TRBV12-4|13|TRBJ1-4|.|.
CASSHGQILKLFF
TGTGCCAGCAGTCACGGCCAGATTTTAAAACTGTTTTTT
>TRBV6-2/TRBV6-3|12|TRBJ2-7|.|.
CASSPSLDEQYF
TGTGCCAGCAGTCCGTCCTTGGACGAGCAGTACTTC
>TRBV6-5|14|TRBJ2-3|TRBD1|.
CASNQDRGTDTQYF
TGTGCCAGCAACCAGGACAGGGGGACAGATACGCAGTATTTT
>TRBV27|14|TRBJ2-1|.|.
CASSRTGRYNEQFF
TGTGCCAGCAGCCGGACGGGGAGATACAATGAGCAGTTCTTC
>TRBV3-1|13|TRBJ2-4|.|.
CASSQDLKNIQYF
TGTGCCAGCAGCCAAGATTTGAAAAACATTCAGTACTTC
>TRBV7-2|16|TRBJ2-1|TRBD2|once
CASSLALAGGCDEQFF
TGTGCCAGCAGCTTAGCGCTAGCGGGAGGGTGCGATGAGCAGTTCTTC
>TRBV7-2|14|TRBJ2-3|.|.
CASSSGPNEDTQYF
TGTGCCAGCAGCTCGGGACCAAATGAAGATACGCAGTATTTT
>TRBV9|16|TRBJ2-1|.|.
CASSVEGGKGYNEQFF
TGTGCCAGCAGCGTAGAGGGCGGGAAGGGCTACAATGAGCAGTTCTTC
>TRBV7-2|17|TRBJ2-3|TRBD2|.
CASSPRGRRGAVDTQYF
TGTGCCAGCAGCCCGCGCGGAAGGCGGGGGGCGGTAGATACGCAGTATTTT
>TRBV20-1|16|TRBJ2-1|TRBD2|.
CSASSGLAVNYNEQFF
TGCAGTGCTTCCTCAGGGCTAGCGGTTAACTACAATGAGCAGTTCTTC
>TRBV3-1|14|TRBJ1-6|.|.
CASSQRRENSSLHF
TGTGCCAGCAGCCAGCGAAGGGAGAATTCATCCCTCCACTTT
>TRBV30|13|TRBJ2-7|.|.
CAWGSGFSYEQYF
TGTGCCTGGGGATCAGGGTTCTCCTACGAGCAGTACTTC
>TRBV9|15|TRBJ2-3|.|few
CASSSLVGGGDTQYF
TGTGCCAGCAGCTCCTTGGTCGGGGGTGGGGATACGCAGTATTTT
>TRBV14|16|TRBJ2-1|TRBD1|.
CASSQDKGAFYNEQFF
TGTGCCAGCAGCCAAGATAAGGGGGCCTTTTACAATGAGCAGTTCTTC
>TRBV2|15|TRBJ1-5|TRBD1|few
CASSRGQGMKQPQHF
TGTGCCAGCAGTCGGGGACAGGGAATGAAACAGCCCCAGCATTTT
>TRBV7-6|13|TRBJ2-7|TRBD2|once
CARSGLAGDEQYF
TGTGCCAGGAGTGGACTAGCGGGAGACGAGCAGTACTTC
>TRBV20-1|14|TRBJ2-3|TRBD2|many
CSAREPSGADTQYF
TGCAGTGCTAGAGAACCTAGCGGGGCAGATACGCAGTATTTT
>TRBV4-2|14|TRBJ1-1|.|.
CASSQTQGNTEAFF
TGTGCCAGCAGCCAAACACAGGGGAACACTGAAGCTTTCTTT
>TRBV12-3/TRBV12-4|14|TRBJ2-7|.|.
CASSLDRSPYEQYF
TGTGCCAGCAGCCTCGACAGGAGTCCCTACGAGCAGTACTTC
>TRBV14|15|TRBJ2-6|.|.
CASSHGGSGANVLTF
TGTGCCAGCAGCCATGGAGGGTCTGGGGCCAACGTCCTGACTTTC
>TRBV29-1|10|TRBJ2-5|.|.
CCVDKETQYF
TGCTGCGTTGATAAAGAGACCCAGTACTTC
>TRBV4-1|14|TRBJ2-3|TRBD2|.
CASSQPAGGTTQYF
TGCGCCAGCAGCCAACCAGCGGGAGGGACTACGCAGTATTTT
>TRBV11-3|12|TRBJ2-1|.|.
CASSRFPHEQFF
TGTGCCAGCAGCCGATTTCCCCATGAGCAGTTCTTC
>TRBV4-1|15|TRBJ1-1|TRBD1|.
CASSHPGQGNTEAFF
TGCGCCAGCAGCCACCCCGGACAGGGTAACACTGAAGCTTTCTTT
>TRBV20-1|13|TRBJ1-2|.|few
CSARVTVDYGYTF
TGCAGTGCTAGAGTCACGGTGGACTATGGCTACACCTTC
>TRBV6-4|13|TRBJ1-2|TRBD1|few
CASSERDSYGYTF
TGTGCCAGCAGTGAACGGGACAGCTATGGCTACACCTTC